Listed below are T cell receptor beta chains from one sample, sequenced in a study of identifying expanded T cells in peripheral blood. The repertoire was sequenced with immunoSEQ multiplex PCR; TCRdb's copy has only in-frame clones and lacks some. The profile shows about 130,000 clones, around nine tenths of them singletons. Sequenced: blood. The source of these receptors is a person aged 18 to 75 in good health. CDR3s include the opening cysteine and the closing phenylalanine or tryptophan. Each record gives: D gene, J gene, V gene, clone size, CDR3 protein, CDR3 DNA. A D gene is named only where the DNA matches it firmly. Clone size appears in some rows only: once, few, many, or a class for an expanded clone.

TRBD1	TRBJ1-6	TRBV5-1	.	CASSLGSGQGTNSPLHF	TGCGCCAGCAGCTTGGGTTCCGGACAGGGGACTAATTCACCCCTCCACTTT
TRBD2	TRBJ2-3	TRBV5-1	few	CASSLGFGRAGTDTQYF	TGCGCCAGCAGCTTGGGGTTTGGGAGAGCGGGGACAGATACGCAGTATTTT
.	TRBJ1-4	TRBV19	.	CASSAYRDYQTNEKLFF	TGTGCCAGTAGTGCGTACCGGGACTACCAAACTAATGAAAAACTGTTTTTT
TRBD1	TRBJ1-4	TRBV6-5	.	CASSWTGGEKLFF	TGTGCCAGCAGCTGGACAGGGGGTGAAAAACTGTTTTTT
.	TRBJ2-7	TRBV30	.	CAWNLPGTPSYEQYF	TGTGCCTGGAACTTACCCGGGACACCTTCCTACGAGCAGTACTTC
TRBD2	TRBJ2-3	TRBV28	.	CASSFLSGSVSDTQYF	TGTGCCAGCAGCTTCCTTAGCGGGAGTGTTTCAGATACGCAGTATTTT
.	TRBJ2-3	TRBV18	.	CASSPVPGLRGTDTQYF	TGTGCCAGCTCACCCGTACCGGGACTGAGAGGCACAGATACGCAGTATTTT
.	TRBJ2-7	TRBV28	.	CASSLMGPLSYEQYF	TGTGCCAGCAGTTTAATGGGCCCTCTCTCCTACGAGCAGTACTTC
.	TRBJ2-5	TRBV7-2	.	CASSFPEETQYF	TGTGCCAGCAGCTTTCCCGAAGAGACCCAGTACTTC
.	TRBJ2-2	TRBV10-3	.	CAISESTRGGELFF	TGTGCCATCAGTGAGTCAACGAGGGGCGGGGAGCTGTTTTTT
.	TRBJ2-7	TRBV7-8	.	CASSHRQSGSYEQYF	TGTGCCAGCAGCCACCGCCAATCCGGCTCCTACGAGCAGTACTTC
TRBD2	TRBJ2-5	TRBV2	.	CASSGGLGQETQYF	TGTGCCAGCAGTGGGGGACTAGGGCAAGAGACCCAGTACTTC
.	TRBJ2-1	TRBV6-5	.	CASSYGLRGNEQFF	TGTGCCAGCAGTTACGGGTTGAGGGGCAATGAGCAGTTCTTC
TRBD1	TRBJ2-7	TRBV7-2	.	CASRLGQVLTYEQYF	TGTGCCAGCAGGTTGGGACAGGTTTTAACCTACGAGCAGTACTTC
TRBD2	TRBJ2-7	TRBV6-5	once	CASSSPRGGTYEQYF	TGTGCCAGCAGTTCCCCGCGGGGGGGAACCTACGAGCAGTACTTC
.	TRBJ2-1	TRBV6-6	once	CASSYSYNEQFF	TGTGCCAGCAGTTATTCCTACAATGAGCAGTTCTTC
.	TRBJ2-3	TRBV7-2	once	CASSLGGLADTQYF	TGTGCCAGCAGCTTGGGAGGTCTAGCAGATACGCAGTATTTT
.	TRBJ2-5	TRBV5-1	.	CASSQEGGGTQYF	TGCGCCAGCAGCCAAGAGGGCGGTGGGACCCAGTACTTC
.	TRBJ2-7	TRBV6-4	.	CASSVPIIRVQYF	TGTGCCAGCAGTGTACCCATTATACGAGTGCAGTACTTC
TRBD1	TRBJ1-1	TRBV6-4	.	CASSDGTGGTEAFF	TGTGCCAGCAGTGACGGGACAGGGGGGACTGAAGCTTTCTTT
.	TRBJ2-6	TRBV7-7	.	CASSPMNRDNAHSGANVLTF	TGTGCCAGCAGCCCAATGAATCGGGACAACGCCCACTCTGGGGCCAACGTCCTGACTTTC
.	TRBJ2-3	TRBV6-5	.	CASRPLTGIDTQYF	TGTGCCAGCAGACCCCTGACAGGTATCGATACGCAGTATTTT
TRBD1	TRBJ2-7	TRBV11-2	.	CASSLGRTGGYLKQYF	TGTGCCAGCAGCTTAGGAAGGACAGGGGGGTATTTGAAGCAGTACTTC
.	TRBJ1-1	TRBV2	.	CASNHLNTEAFF	TGTGCCAGCAACCACCTTAACACTGAAGCTTTCTTT
TRBD1	TRBJ2-2	TRBV7-2	few	CASQDRVNTGELFF	TGTGCCAGCCAGGACAGGGTGAACACCGGGGAGCTGTTTTTT
.	TRBJ2-7	TRBV4-2	.	CASSSTRVSYEQYF	TGTGCCAGCAGCTCCACAAGGGTGTCCTACGAGCAGTACTTC
.	TRBJ1-4	TRBV7-2	.	CASSFGHNEKLFF	TGTGCCAGCAGCTTCGGACACAATGAAAAACTGTTTTTT
TRBD1	TRBJ1-1	TRBV7-9	.	CASSLGGAQGALTEAFF	TGTGCCAGCAGCTTAGGGGGGGCCCAGGGGGCGCTTACTGAAGCTTTCTTT
TRBD2	TRBJ2-4	TRBV5-5	.	CASSLVAGGGKNIQYF	TGTGCCAGCAGCTTGGTGGCGGGAGGCGGGAAAAACATTCAGTACTTC
TRBD1	TRBJ2-7	TRBV6-5	.	CASGDRGYEQYF	TGTGCCAGCGGAGACAGGGGATACGAGCAGTACTTC
TRBD1	TRBJ1-5	TRBV30	.	CAWSAGGQPQHF	TGTGCCTGGAGCGCAGGGGGGCAGCCCCAGCATTTT